The sequence of this T cell receptor (beta chain) was determined in a study of CD8 T cells in ankylosing spondylitis (dated by TCRdb to 2016 to 2017). Some background on the complete study: T cell receptor beta repertoires were profiled in healthy donors and ankylosing spondylitis patients so that disease-linked TCR variants could be found. The whole study cohort included 90 to 120 healthy donors and under 30 ankylosing spondylitis patients. Peripheral blood was sampled, and synovial fluid was also collected from ankylosing spondylitis patients. Broad study findings and their caveats: Blood from ankylosing spondylitis patients appeared to be characterized by a TCR beta motif made up of several highly homologous amino acid variants. According to the report, matched synovial fluid samples from ankylosing spondylitis patients were significantly enriched for the disease-linked clones. Some motif variants were previously reported in synovial fluid and blood of reactive arthritis patients, suggesting common disease-initiation mechanisms. In peripheral blood, the disease-linked clones were found at relatively low frequencies and had a CD8+ phenotype.

A distance of 13 bases separates the germline ends of V and J, which lose 0 bases and 10 bases respectively. Taken from cysteine to phenylalanine, the CDR3 has 13 residues. The DNA shown is the 39-base CDR3, in frame from base 1. The germline V gene (reference sequence) yields LNHDA for CDR1 and SQIVND for CDR2. The instrument was an Illumina HiSeq 2500. Quantitative 5'-RACE with molecular barcodes was the method used to prepare the TCR beta libraries. Per the source publication's procedure: Disease-linked TCR variants were identified with a new computational method built on a probabilistic model of VDJ rearrangement. TCRdb reanalyzed the raw reads on its own, using fastp at Q25 for trimming and MiXCR for clone calling, and kept in-frame beta chains. Here each entry gathers all rows of one CDR3 protein and keeps the most common genes and DNA. The V and J calls follow TCRdb's processing rather than the paper's. The sample table records around 340,000 distinct CDR3 sequences; 14% to 15% of these occur just once. The ten largest clones add up to approximately 1% of the sample.

This clonotype came up a few times. Its antigen remains undetermined. No per-base quality is available; no much larger clone lies one base away. Sequencing was carried out using blood, either unsorted or a sorted T cell fraction (not recorded which). The sequence came from a male donor with ankylosing spondylitis or in good health (not recorded which). The chain couples TRBV19 to TRBJ2-7; the D assignment is uncertain and may be TRBD1 or TRBD2, with 5 bases supporting each. The DNA reads as follows: TGTGCCAGTAGTATAGAGAGTGGGACCCGTCAGTACTTC. Its translation is CASSIESGTRQYF.